Below, 9 T cell receptor beta chains from the same sample are listed, as sequenced in a study of cytomegalovirus exposure and HLA in healthy donors. Amplification used 60 Vbeta primers and 13 Jbeta primers. The repertoire was sequenced with immunoSEQ multiplex PCR; TCRdb's copy has only in-frame clones and lacks some. The data show under 250,000 clones, 82% seen once. Sequencing input: PBMCs. All receptors come from a woman aged 40 to 55 in good health and CMV-seronegative.

The V call is TRBV10-2, the J call TRBJ2-5; D might be TRBD1 (5 bases). The V end lost 0 bases, the J end lost 7 bases, and 12 bases lay between the germline ends. This CDR3 has 14 amino acids. The germline CDR1 and CDR2 sequences are WSHSY and SAAADI. The CDR3 spells CASSESVLGRTQYF. The CDR3 region has the DNA TGCGCCAGCAGTGAGTCAGTCCTGGGGCGGACCCAGTACTTC.

The CDR3 DNA follows: TGTGCCAGCAGCCCCCAAGGACAGACCAACTATGGCTACACCTTC. Translating gives CASSPQGQTNYGYTF. J is TRBJ1-2 and V is TRBV7-9; tentative D call: TRBD1 (6 bases). The CDR3 loop spans 15 amino acids. Germline V gene data show CDR1 as SEHNR and CDR2 as FQNEAQ (reference sequence). With 5 bases removed from V and 2 bases from J, the gap between germline ends came to 15 bases.

This clone was counted a single time. The chain recombines TRBV5-4 with TRBJ2-7, with D possibly being TRBD1 (6 bases). With 5 bases removed from V and 3 bases from J, the gap between germline ends came to 12 bases. The CDR3 has 13 residues. The germline V gene has CDR1 SGHNT and CDR2 YYREEE (reference sequence). CDR3 coding DNA: TGTGCCAGCAGACCGGGACAAGGCTACGAGCAGTACTTC. Translation gives CASRPGQGYEQYF.

CDR3 sequence reads: CASRRRGGFDQPQHF. The CDR3 DNA is TGTGCCAGCAGACGAAGGGGGGGCTTTGATCAGCCCCAGCATTTT. The V call is TRBV5-6, the J call TRBJ1-5; TRBD1 is a possible D gene (6 bases). The CDR3 is 15 amino acids. Looked up from germline, CDR1 is SGHDT and CDR2 is YYEEEE. Trimming removed 5 bases at V and 5 bases at J, with 17 bases between.

There are a few counts of this clone. This chain links TRBV7-9 with TRBJ2-1, with TRBD1 matching 7 bases. Unmatched junction bases numbered 4, after V lost 1 base and J lost 4 bases. The CDR3 totals 15 residues. CDR1 and CDR2 (germline): SEHNR, FQNEAQ (reference sequence). The DNA of the CDR3 is TGTGCCAGCAGCTTAGTGGACAGGAGGTACAATGAGCAGTTCTTC. Its translation is CASSLVDRRYNEQFF.

The chain joins TRBV25-1 to TRBJ2-3; D is possibly TRBD2 (5 bases). Germline CDR1 MGHDK, CDR2 SYGVNS. The CDR3 extends over 15 amino acids. Trimming took 7 bases from V and 1 from J, leaving 15 bases between them. The CDR3 loop is CASIRTGWGTDTQYF. The CDR3 DNA follows: TGTGCCAGCATCCGTACGGGATGGGGCACAGATACGCAGTATTTT.

The gene calls are TRBV5-1 and TRBJ2-3, with D perhaps matching TRBD2 (5 bases). Germline V lookup: CDR1 SGHRS, CDR2 YFSETQ. This CDR3 contains 16 residues. V was cut by 0 bases and J by 0 bases, with 11 bases left in between. For the CDR3, the DNA is TGCGCCAGCAGCTTGGGAGGTCTAGCAAGCACAGATACGCAGTATTTT. As protein: CASSLGGLASTDTQYF.

The rearrangement links TRBV7-8 to TRBJ1-1, with D possibly matching TRBD1 (5 bases). V lost 0 bases to trimming and J lost 10 bases, with 18 bases between them. CDR3 length equals 15 residues. CDR1 is SGHVS and CDR2 is FQNEAQ in the germline V gene. The CDR3 region is CASSLADGRAGRAFF. CDR3 DNA: TGTGCCAGCAGCTTAGCAGATGGAAGGGCAGGGCGAGCTTTCTTT.

The rearrangement links TRBV6-1 to TRBJ1-1, with D unresolved. Trimming cost V 6 bases and J 5 bases, with 13 bases left between them. The CDR3 has 13 residues. The germline V gene has CDR1 MNHNS and CDR2 SASEGT. As DNA, the CDR3 is TGTGCCAGCAGGGTCCCTTCCGGGACTGAAGCTTTCTTT. Amino acids: CASRVPSGTEAFF.